This T cell receptor (beta chain) was sequenced in a study of blood T cells in healthy people across ages. Findings of the study overall: In long-lived donors, naive CD4+ cell counts and diversity exceeded those of aged donors.

PCR was performed a second time for about 6 to 11 cycles using a sample-barcoded 5' primer and a J-beta primer mix. TCRdb reprocessed the 5' RACE reads via MiXCR and lists one record per CDR3 protein. The top ten clones hold 0.75% of a sample with over a million distinct CDR3 sequences, almost 25% of them seen once. This clonotype has only a few counts. Its antigen is unknown. These same records also appear under a second study, on T cells of mothers and their children. That report notes: Within related and unrelated pairs, thymic selection shapes TCR recombination output in a similar way. Detection of persistent microchimeric T cell clones did not occur.

The sequencing input was blood. The receptor was isolated from a girl aged 2-10 years in good health.

Here the CDR3 reads CSVDMEQFF. The DNA of the CDR3 is TGCAGCGTTGACATGGAGCAGTTCTTC. The chain couples TRBV29-1 to TRBJ2-5; no clear D gene. The J call could be wrong; TRBJ2-1 is a better fit for the DNA end. Germline V gene sequence: CDR1 SQVTM, CDR2 ANQGSEA. The CDR3 is 9 amino acids.